The 9 T cell receptor beta chains presented below share a single source sample, sequenced in a study of blood T cell repertoires in COVID-19 (dated by TCRdb to 2018 to 2021). Preparation of the library involved the immunoSEQ multiplex PCR assay. The source is immuneACCESS, and TCRdb retained only in-frame sequences with V and J called. Part of the clones is not carried over; for the studies checked, unresolved V genes explain less than half of this, and the remainder is unexplained. This sample gives about 120,000 clones in total; around 90% of them show up just once. Roughly 3.3% of the sample is in the top ten clones. Sequences were obtained from peripheral blood. These receptor sequences come from a woman aged 50 to 60 with acute or convalescent COVID-19.

The V call is TRBV27, the J call TRBJ2-5; 10 positions agree with TRBD1. Per the germline V gene, CDR1 is MNHEY and CDR2 is SMNVEV (reference sequence). Trimming cost V 6 bases and J 2 bases; bases outside gene matches: 12. The CDR3 runs 17 residues. The CDR3 reads CASSWLPGQGVQETQYF. CDR3 DNA: TGTGCCAGCAGCTGGCTCCCAGGACAGGGGGTTCAAGAGACCCAGTACTTC.

The chain carries TRBV18 and TRBJ2-3; the match to TRBD2 covers 8 bases. There are 16 residues in the CDR3. CDR1 and CDR2 from the germline V gene are KGHSH and LQKENI. V shed 3 bases, J shed 0 bases, and the junction held 5 bases outside the gene matches. The CDR3 spells CASSPTSGGSTDTQYF. CDR3 DNA: TGTGCCAGCTCACCTACTAGCGGAGGGAGCACAGATACGCAGTATTTT.

The rearrangement joins TRBV11-2 to TRBJ2-7; 7 positions agree with TRBD1. Germline CDR1 is SGHAT and CDR2 is FQNNGV. V lost 1 base to trimming and J lost 2 bases; unmatched junction nucleotides: 2. This CDR3 contains 14 residues. CDR3 loop: CASSLAGTAYEQYF. CDR3 sequence (DNA): TGTGCCAGCAGCTTAGCCGGGACAGCCTACGAGCAGTACTTC.

The chain is built from TRBV14 and TRBJ2-5, with TRBD2 identical over 11 bases. J was trimmed by 4 bases and V by 4 bases; bases with no gene match: 8. The CDR3 is made up of 16 amino acids. Germline-derived CDR1 and CDR2 are SGHDN and FVKESK. The CDR3 region is CASSPLAGGPPETQYF. The CDR3 DNA reads TGTGCCAGCAGCCCCCTAGCGGGAGGCCCCCCAGAGACCCAGTACTTC.

This clone has only a few counts. The chain employs TRBV6-5 and TRBJ2-1, with 7 bases fitting TRBD1. CDR1 is MNHEY, CDR2 SVGAGI, per germline. V gave up 0 bases and J gave up 4 bases; unmatched junction bases: 3. This CDR3 spans 15 amino acids. For the CDR3, the DNA is TGTGCCAGCAGTTACTCAGGGGGCGGGTACAATGAGCAGTTCTTC. It encodes CASSYSGGGYNEQFF.

The chain combines TRBV19 with TRBJ2-5, with TRBD2 identical over 10 bases. Germline values: CDR1 LNHDA, CDR2 SQIVND (reference sequence). V lost 6 bases, J lost 4 bases, and 8 bases stayed unmatched. The CDR3 has 15 residues. The CDR3 DNA sequence: TGTGCCAGTAGAGGGACTAGCGCCTCCCCAGAGACCCAGTACTTC. Encoded protein: CASRGTSASPETQYF.

The chain links TRBV7-2 to TRBJ1-2; D is ambiguous. CDR1 and CDR2 (germline): SGHTA, FQGNSA. V lost 8 bases, J lost 3 bases, and 19 bases lay in between. The CDR3 covers 15 residues. This chain's CDR3 is CASSPREHADYGYTF. Here the CDR3 DNA reads TGTGCCAGCTCACCCAGAGAGCACGCGGACTATGGCTACACCTTC.

The chain recombines TRBV2 with TRBJ2-1; D unclear. The germline V gene encodes CDR1 SNHLY and CDR2 FYNNEI. Trimming took 6 bases from V and 0 from J, leaving 12 bases between them. CDR3 length: 15 amino acids. CDR3 bases: TGTGCCAGCAGAGACTCGAGTCCCTCCTACAATGAGCAGTTCTTC. Amino acid sequence: CASRDSSPSYNEQFF.

The chain uses TRBV4-2 and TRBJ2-1; unclear D gene. Deletions cut 0 bases from V and 5 bases from J, with 11 bases between. Looked up from germline, CDR1 is LGHNA and CDR2 is YNFKEQ. This CDR3 comprises 15 residues. The CDR3: CASSQDWRPDNEQFF. Here the CDR3 DNA reads TGTGCCAGCAGCCAAGACTGGAGACCCGACAATGAGCAGTTCTTC.